This TCR beta chain appears in the sequencing data of a study of metastatic and nonmetastatic thyroid tumors (dated by TCRdb to between 2020 and 2021). Study-level background: For patients with malignant and with benign thyroid disease, the researchers compared repertoires between peripheral blood samples and tumor or nodule tissue samples.

Library preparation used PCR. Sequencing took place on an Illumina HiSeq 4000. High-throughput sequencing was used to profile the TCR beta-chain CDR3 region of every patient. Under the source paper's analysis protocol: CDR3 differences across clinicopathological groups were used to build a classifier for discriminating distant-metastatic papillary thyroid cancer patients. The Shannon index was used to assess repertoire diversity, and the Morisita-Horn index was used to assess tumor-blood repertoire similarity. TCRdb reanalyzed the raw reads on its own, using fastp at Q25 for trimming and MiXCR for clone calling, and kept in-frame beta chains. These V and J calls are TCRdb output, not the study's own analysis. Recorded for this sample are 39,000 or so clones; roughly 50% of them occurred a single time. The top ten clonotypes cover roughly a quarter of the sample. As regards this clone: Its antigen specificity is not known. Per-base qualities were not stored, and no clone one base away is much larger.

Study-wide findings and limitations: In both blood and tumor samples, TCR beta diversity was reported to be significantly higher in malignant tumors than in benign nodules.

The V end loses 0 bases and the J end loses 3 bases, and a stretch of 6 bases separates them. For CDR1 and CDR2, the germline V gene lists MGHRA and YSYEKL. The CDR3 goes from the cysteine to the phenylalanine over 13 residues. The read is trimmed to its CDR3 DNA, 39 bases read in frame from base 1. No treatment had been received by any patient before thyroid surgery. Patient clinical samples collected from the early 2010s to the late 2010s were retrospectively analysed using T-cell receptor beta sequencing. The sample taken for sequencing was tumor tissue. The chain is made from TRBV4-1 and TRBJ2-7; the D gene assignment is ambiguous. The receptor's source is a male donor with papillary thyroid cancer or a benign thyroid nodule (not recorded which). Some clones in this sample may be carry-over from other donors' samples. The base sequence is TGCGCCAGCAGCCAAGATAGCAGCTACGAGCAGTACTTC. It codes for CASSQDSSYEQYF.